This T cell receptor beta chain was identified during a study of identical twins. The sample holds a few counts of this clonotype. MiXCR, run by TCRdb on the 5' RACE reads, gives a single entry per CDR3 protein. This sample has about 550,000 distinct CDR3 sequences, with 20% to 25% found just once. The trim removed 2 bases at V and 4 bases at J, leaving 4 bases unmatched. CDR3 length equals 16 residues. This same sample was also taken into another study, of yellow fever vaccine responses in identical twins.

This sequence was found in a young woman in good health. V usage is TRBV12-3 or TRBV12-4 and J usage is TRBJ2-3; 12 nucleotides align to TRBD2. Sequenced sample: CD4+ T cells sorted from blood. Here the CDR3 DNA reads TGTGCCAGCAGTTTATGGCTAGCGGGAGGGGCAGATACGCAGTATTTT. It encodes CASSLWLAGGADTQYF.